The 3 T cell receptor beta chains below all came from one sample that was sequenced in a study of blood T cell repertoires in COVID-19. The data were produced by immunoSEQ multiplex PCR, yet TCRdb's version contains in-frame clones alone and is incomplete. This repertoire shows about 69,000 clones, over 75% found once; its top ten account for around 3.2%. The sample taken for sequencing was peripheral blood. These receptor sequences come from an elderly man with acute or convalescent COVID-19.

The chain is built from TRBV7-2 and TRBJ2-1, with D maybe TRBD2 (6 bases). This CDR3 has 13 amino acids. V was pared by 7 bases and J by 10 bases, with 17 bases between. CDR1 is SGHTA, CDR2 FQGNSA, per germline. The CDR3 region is CASNLQLAREQFF. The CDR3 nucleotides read TGTGCCAGCAACCTGCAACTAGCACGGGAGCAGTTCTTC. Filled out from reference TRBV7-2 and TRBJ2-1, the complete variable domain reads GAGVSQSPSNKVTEKGKDVELRCDPISGHTALYWYRQSLGQGLEFLIYFQGNSAPDKSGLPSDRFSAERTGGSVSTLTIQRTQQEDSAVYLCASNLQLAREQFFGPGTRLTVL.

The DNA for the CDR3 is TGTGCCAGCAGTTACCGCTCTAGCGGGCTCTACGAGCAGTACTTC. Residues: CASSYRSSGLYEQYF. V usage is TRBV6-6 and J usage is TRBJ2-7, with TRBD2 identical over 8 bases. Germline loops: CDR1 MNHNY, CDR2 SVGAGI (reference sequence). The CDR3 consists of 15 residues. V lost 2 bases and J lost 3; bases outside the gene matches: 6.

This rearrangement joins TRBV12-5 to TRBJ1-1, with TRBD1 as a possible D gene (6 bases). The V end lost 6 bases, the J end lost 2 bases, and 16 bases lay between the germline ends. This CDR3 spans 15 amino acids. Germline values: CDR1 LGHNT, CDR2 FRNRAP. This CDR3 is CASGPGQTRNTEAFF. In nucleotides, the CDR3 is TGTGCTAGTGGCCCTGGACAGACCAGAAACACTGAAGCTTTCTTT.